This TCR beta chain emerged from a study of long-term antiretroviral therapy in people with HIV. At the survey level, the v3.0 immunoSEQ assay was run. Assay: immunoSEQ multiplex PCR; the TCRdb copy retains only in-frame clones and omits some. The sample includes approximately 12,000 clones, 70% to 85% of them seen just once. General observations from the study: Pre-ART expanded TRB clones stayed dominant throughout, though often decreasing after ART. ART adherence was not documented, and neither viral resistance nor therapy changes had any data.

The CDR3 totals 14 residues. Germline V gene data show CDR1 as KGHSH and CDR2 as LQKENI. Trimming took 5 bases from V and 0 from J; bases not matched to a gene: 1. Notes on this clone: Its antigen is as yet unknown.

Per donor, at least one pre-ART and at least two post-ART PBMC samples were obtained. V gene TRBV18 combines with J gene TRBJ2-1; 7 bases agree with TRBD2. The sequencing used unsorted PBMCs, collected about 3.3 years before starting antiretroviral therapy. The sequence was collected from a man between 40 and 49 years old with HIV. The CDR3 DNA sequence: TGTGCCAGCTCAAGGGACTACTCCTACAATGAGCAGTTCTTC. This encodes CASSRDYSYNEQFF.